This T cell receptor (beta chain) was observed in a study of blood T cell repertoires in COVID-19 (dated by TCRdb to the early 2020s). Regarding the complete study: Samples from collaborators originated in the United States, Italy and Spain and spanned both the acute and convalescent phases of COVID-19. A freely available public database, intended as a resource for researchers studying the immune response to SARS-CoV-2, is where the repertoires were released. The prospective study material was composed of cDNA or gDNA derived from T cells, B-cell-depleted T cells, or PBMCs. Nearly every sample came with metadata listing a de-identified subject ID, COVID-19 status, age in years and sex. Samples were obtained from the ongoing ImmuneRACE study (first 160 participants) and from some 1,300 subjects provided by 6 global collaborators. Where available, HLA class I and class II types were obtained from metadata supplied by the sample provider rather than from assay-based typing. Subjects who had been exposed to COVID-19, were actively infected with it, or had recovered from it provided the deeply sampled blood TCRbeta repertoires that made up the dataset. Findings and caveats that apply to the study as a whole: Clinical and demographic metadata were provided uncurated, with the amount varying by source and participant.

Participants in the prospective study were enrolled through a virtual design, were aged roughly 18 to 95 years, and lived in roughly 24 United States geographic areas. In the prospective study, cohorts were assigned on the basis of participant-reported clinical history obtained from a screening survey and a study questionnaire. Exposed participants had been in contact, within 2 weeks of entering the study, with a person who had a PCR-confirmed or clinician-diagnosed case of COVID-19. In the prospective study, mobile phlebotomists collected whole blood, serum and a nasopharyngeal or oropharyngeal swab from each participant. Participants in the prospective study had the option to provide additional blood draws and questionnaires over a roughly two-month period. Before DNA extraction, prospective study blood samples were shipped either frozen or at room temperature. The immunoSEQ Assay, a bias-controlled multiplex PCR, was used to amplify TCRbeta CDR3 regions from genomic DNA. As for the original processing: Within the assay, amplification of reference gene primers was used to estimate how many nucleated cells each sample contained. Sequence reads were collapsed and filtered to measure the absolute abundance of every unique TCRbeta CDR3 rearrangement. Productive Simpson clonality was computed per sample as the square root of Simpson's diversity index over productive rearrangements. The table comes from immuneACCESS by way of TCRdb, which keeps in-frame sequences with V and J called. Part of the clones is missing from these tables; in studies checked, under half for an unresolved V gene and the rest for unknown reasons. That table gives V, J and clone size, and the DNA gave D and trimming. This sample comprises roughly 380,000 clones, roughly 90% of them detected only once. The ten largest make up approximately 1% of the sample.

With regard to this clone: It lacks a known antigen. Base qualities are not at hand, and no much larger clone is one base apart.

The cysteine opens and the phenylalanine closes a CDR3 of 17 amino acids. Just the 51-base CDR3 DNA is kept, in frame starting at base 1. V is cut back by 5 bases and J by 0 bases, with 10 bases in the junction unmatched. The germline V gene provides CDR1 MDHEN and CDR2 SYDVKM. The sequence links TRBV28 to TRBJ2-7, and TRBD1 aligns with 10 junction nucleotides. Sequencing was carried out using PBMCs or T cells enriched from blood (not recorded which). The receptor was derived from a woman aged 30 to 39 who had been exposed to COVID-19. CDR3 protein: CASSPRTRQGASYEQYF. The bases read TGTGCCAGCAGTCCAAGAACCCGACAGGGGGCCTCCTACGAGCAGTACTTC.